These T cell receptor beta chains were read from a single sample in a study of human T cells and chemical hapten exposure. TCRdb re-analysed the RACE reads in MiXCR, keeping a single row per CDR3 protein. There are around 110,000 distinct CDR3 sequences in the sample; around an eighth occur only once, and approximately 1.4% lies in the top ten. The sample here was whole blood, taken in connection with sensitization to the hapten diphenylcyclopropenone (DPC). The origin of the receptors is a woman aged 45-60 years with alopecia areata. Some clones in this sample may be carry-over from other donors' samples. The CDR3 runs from the conserved cysteine through the conserved F or W. D genes are given only for firm matches. Not all rows give a size; the values are once, few, many and, for expanded clones, a class.

D: NA; V: TRBV28; size: NA; length: 13; J: TRBJ1-3; DNA: TGTGCCGCCATCCCCTTAACTGGAAACACCATATATTTT; CDR3: CAAIPLTGNTIYF
D: TRBD1; V: TRBV18; size: few; length: 17; J: TRBJ1-2; DNA: TGTGCCAGCTCACCCGATGTCAGGGGGCGAAGGGGCTATGGCTACACCTTC; CDR3: CASSPDVRGRRGYGYTF
D: NA; V: TRBV12-3/TRBV12-4; size: many; length: 14; J: TRBJ2-3; DNA: TGTGCCAGCATAAGGGACTCTGGCACAGATACGCAGTATTTT; CDR3: CASIRDSGTDTQYF
D: NA; V: TRBV7-8; size: few; length: 14; J: TRBJ1-2; DNA: TGTGCCAGCAGCTTCTCATCAGGGAGGAGCGGCTACACCTTC; CDR3: CASSFSSGRSGYTF
D: TRBD1; V: TRBV29-1; size: NA; length: 12; J: TRBJ2-2; DNA: TGCAGCGTCCGGACAGGGGACGGGGAGCTGTTTTTT; CDR3: CSVRTGDGELFF
D: NA; V: TRBV6-5; size: NA; length: 19; J: TRBJ2-1; DNA: TGTGCCAGCAGTTACTCGTTTGTCAGGACAGCTCAATCCTACAATGAGCAGTTCTTC; CDR3: CASSYSFVRTAQSYNEQFF
D: NA; V: TRBV29-1; size: NA; length: 12; J: TRBJ1-1; DNA: TGCAGCGCCAACGACCTTTTCAGTGAAGCTTTCTTT; CDR3: CSANDLFSEAFF
D: NA; V: TRBV7-9; size: NA; length: 14; J: TRBJ1-6; DNA: TGTGCCAGCAGCTTGGGTAACTCCAATTCACCCCTCCACTTT; CDR3: CASSLGNSNSPLHF
D: TRBD1; V: TRBV7-8; size: many; length: 14; J: TRBJ1-6; DNA: TGTGCCAGCAGCAAGACAGGGATCGGTTCACCCCTCCACTTT; CDR3: CASSKTGIGSPLHF
D: NA; V: TRBV10-1; size: NA; length: 14; J: TRBJ2-5; DNA: TGCGCCAGCAGTGATCGGGGACCAAAAGAGACCCAGTACTTC; CDR3: CASSDRGPKETQYF
D: NA; V: TRBV5-1; size: few; length: 16; J: TRBJ1-5; DNA: TGCGCCAGCAGCTTGGTTGGAGGGAACGACAATCAGCCCCAGCATTTT; CDR3: CASSLVGGNDNQPQHF
D: TRBD2; V: TRBV28; size: few; length: 12; J: TRBJ2-7; DNA: TGTGCCAGCACTAGCGGGAGCTACGAGCAGTACTTC; CDR3: CASTSGSYEQYF
D: NA; V: TRBV6-5; size: many; length: 15; J: TRBJ2-7; DNA: TGTGCCAGCAGTCGCTCGTCGTACACCGCCTACGAGCAGTACTTC; CDR3: CASSRSSYTAYEQYF
D: TRBD2; V: TRBV6-5; size: many; length: 17; J: TRBJ2-1; DNA: TGTGCCAGCAGTTTGACTAGCGGGGAAGGGTCCTACAATGAGCAGTTCTTC; CDR3: CASSLTSGEGSYNEQFF
D: NA; V: TRBV7-5; size: NA; length: 15; J: TRBJ1-1; DNA: NA; CDR3: CISVSEVSRNTEAFF
D: TRBD1; V: TRBV5-1; size: NA; length: 15; J: TRBJ1-4; DNA: TGCGCCAGCAGCCGCACAGGGGCCTTACCCGAAAAACTGTTTTTT; CDR3: CASSRTGALPEKLFF
D: NA; V: TRBV12-3/TRBV12-4; size: few; length: 15; J: TRBJ1-5; DNA: TGTGCCAGCAGTTTATCAGGGAGTAACAATCAGCCCCAGCATTTT; CDR3: CASSLSGSNNQPQHF
D: NA; V: TRBV4-2; size: NA; length: 15; J: TRBJ1-5; DNA: TGTGCCAGCAGCCAGATACAAGGGTGGCGTCAGCCCCAGCATTTT; CDR3: CASSQIQGWRQPQHF
D: NA; V: TRBV12-3/TRBV12-4; size: many; length: 14; J: TRBJ2-3; DNA: TGTGCCAGCAGTTCCGTTCTGAGCACAGATACGCAGTATTTT; CDR3: CASSSVLSTDTQYF
D: NA; V: TRBV29-1; size: NA; length: 13; J: TRBJ1-4; DNA: TGCAGCGTCCGACCACAGGGAGGCGAAAAACTGTTTTTT; CDR3: CSVRPQGGEKLFF
D: NA; V: TRBV4-1; size: few; length: 14; J: TRBJ2-1; DNA: TGCGCCAGCAGCCAAGCATACGGGGGCAGTGAGCAGTTCTTC; CDR3: CASSQAYGGSEQFF
D: NA; V: TRBV3-1; size: few; length: 13; J: TRBJ2-7; DNA: TGTGCCAGCAGCCAAGAAGGAGCGTACGAGCAGTACTTC; CDR3: CASSQEGAYEQYF
D: NA; V: TRBV7-6; size: few; length: 14; J: TRBJ2-7; DNA: TGTGCCAGCAGCGCCCGTTCGACAGGCTACGAGCAGTACTTC; CDR3: CASSARSTGYEQYF
D: NA; V: TRBV19; size: NA; length: 13; J: TRBJ1-5; DNA: TGTGCCAGTAGTAGCGCGGGGAAACAGCCCCAGCATTTT; CDR3: CASSSAGKQPQHF
D: NA; V: TRBV18; size: NA; length: 15; J: TRBJ1-5; DNA: TGTGCCAGCTCACCTGGCAGTAGAAGCAATCAGCCCCAGCATTTT; CDR3: CASSPGSRSNQPQHF
D: NA; V: TRBV28; size: many; length: 14; J: TRBJ1-1; DNA: TGTGCCAGCAGTTTTCTAGCGGTGAACACTGAAGCTTTCTTT; CDR3: CASSFLAVNTEAFF
D: NA; V: TRBV27; size: many; length: 16; J: TRBJ2-1; DNA: TGTGCCAGCAGTCCCCTCACGGGAGAGTCATACAATGAGCAGTTCTTC; CDR3: CASSPLTGESYNEQFF
D: NA; V: TRBV18; size: NA; length: 14; J: TRBJ2-7; DNA: TGTGCCAGCTCACCAGACTCCCGTTCCAACGAGCAGTACTTC; CDR3: CASSPDSRSNEQYF
D: TRBD2; V: TRBV18; size: NA; length: 13; J: TRBJ2-7; DNA: TGTGGCAGCTCACCCGGGACTAACTACGAGCAGTACTTC; CDR3: CGSSPGTNYEQYF
D: NA; V: TRBV28; size: few; length: 15; J: TRBJ1-6; DNA: TGTGCCAGCAGTCCGACGGGACTGGGAAATTCACCCCTCCACTTT; CDR3: CASSPTGLGNSPLHF
D: NA; V: TRBV18; size: few; length: 14; J: TRBJ1-2; DNA: TGTGCCAGCTCTATGGACAGAGCTAACTATGGCTACACCTTC; CDR3: CASSMDRANYGYTF
D: NA; V: TRBV28; size: NA; length: 10; J: TRBJ2-7; DNA: TGTGCCAGCAGTTCTCTCGAGCAGTACTTC; CDR3: CASSSLEQYF
D: NA; V: TRBV10-3; size: few; length: 15; J: TRBJ1-4; DNA: TGTGCCATCAGTGAGTCGACGCAGGGAAACGAAAAACTGTTTTTT; CDR3: CAISESTQGNEKLFF
D: NA; V: TRBV14; size: many; length: 13; J: TRBJ1-1; DNA: TGTGCCAGCGGGGCGGGTCTTAACACTGAAGCTTTCTTT; CDR3: CASGAGLNTEAFF
D: TRBD1; V: TRBV7-6; size: many; length: 16; J: TRBJ2-2; DNA: TGTGCCAGCAGCTTAGGATCGTCAGGGGGACAAGGGGAGCTGTTTTTT; CDR3: CASSLGSSGGQGELFF
D: NA; V: TRBV3-1; size: NA; length: 14; J: TRBJ1-5; DNA: TGTGCCAGCAGCATCTCCAATAGCAATCAGCCCCAGCATTTT; CDR3: CASSISNSNQPQHF
D: NA; V: TRBV6-2/TRBV6-3; size: many; length: 15; J: TRBJ1-1; DNA: TGTGCCAGCAGTTTCCCGGGCTCCAAAAGCACTGAAGCTTTCTTT; CDR3: CASSFPGSKSTEAFF
D: TRBD2; V: TRBV13; size: few; length: 14; J: TRBJ2-5; DNA: TGTGCCAGCAGCAAAAGACTAGCGGAGAAGACCCAGTACTTC; CDR3: CASSKRLAEKTQYF
D: TRBD1; V: TRBV2; size: NA; length: 15; J: TRBJ2-5; DNA: TGTGCCAGCAGTGGGCCGGGACAGGGGATTGAGACCCAGTACTTC; CDR3: CASSGPGQGIETQYF
D: NA; V: TRBV2; size: few; length: 12; J: TRBJ2-3; DNA: TGTGCCAGCAGGGACCTCACAGATACGCAGTATTTT; CDR3: CASRDLTDTQYF
D: TRBD2; V: TRBV20-1; size: NA; length: 17; J: TRBJ2-7; DNA: TGCAGTGCCCAAATCCCTATGGGAGCGGGGGGGCTCGACGAGCAGTACTTC; CDR3: CSAQIPMGAGGLDEQYF
D: TRBD1; V: TRBV10-2; size: NA; length: 14; J: TRBJ1-1; DNA: TGCGCCAGCCGACAGGGCCTTATGAACACTGAAGCTTTCTTT; CDR3: CASRQGLMNTEAFF
D: TRBD1; V: TRBV6-6; size: NA; length: 14; J: TRBJ1-2; DNA: TGTGCCAGCAGTTCCCCCGACAGGGAGCATGGCTACACCTTC; CDR3: CASSSPDREHGYTF
D: TRBD1; V: TRBV10-2; size: many; length: 15; J: TRBJ2-7; DNA: TGCGCCAGCAGTGACGGGACAGGAAACTACTACGAGCAGTACTTC; CDR3: CASSDGTGNYYEQYF
D: TRBD1; V: TRBV6-2/TRBV6-3; size: many; length: 16; J: TRBJ1-2; DNA: TGTGCCAGCAGTTTAATTGGACAGGGAGGCGACTATGGCTACACCTTC; CDR3: CASSLIGQGGDYGYTF
D: NA; V: TRBV7-6; size: NA; length: 14; J: TRBJ2-5; DNA: TGTGCCAGCAGCCCGCTTAGGTTTGGAGAGACCCAGTACTTC; CDR3: CASSPLRFGETQYF
D: NA; V: TRBV2; size: many; length: 15; J: TRBJ2-1; DNA: TGTGCCAGCAGGGTGGGAGCGGTAAACTACAATGAGCAGTTCTTC; CDR3: CASRVGAVNYNEQFF
D: NA; V: TRBV29-1; size: few; length: 10; J: TRBJ1-1; DNA: TGCAGCGTTGACAAGACTGAAGCTTTCTTT; CDR3: CSVDKTEAFF
D: NA; V: TRBV3-1; size: few; length: 16; J: TRBJ2-5; DNA: TGTGCCAGCAGCCAAGGGACAGTATCGTACCAAGAGACCCAGTACTTC; CDR3: CASSQGTVSYQETQYF
D: NA; V: TRBV12-3/TRBV12-4; size: many; length: 18; J: TRBJ2-6; DNA: TGTGCCAGCAACTCCTGGGGGGTCTCCAGCTCTGGGGCCAACGTCCTGACTTTC; CDR3: CASNSWGVSSSGANVLTF
D: NA; V: TRBV5-4; size: NA; length: 15; J: TRBJ2-5; DNA: TGTGCCAGCAGGGCTAGCGACTTAGGGGGAGAGACCCAGTACTTC; CDR3: CASRASDLGGETQYF
D: NA; V: TRBV9; size: NA; length: 13; J: TRBJ1-1; DNA: TGTGCCAGCAGCGTAGCTTTGGTGACTGAAGCTTTCTTT; CDR3: CASSVALVTEAFF
D: NA; V: TRBV7-9; size: few; length: 15; J: TRBJ2-1; DNA: TGTGCCAGCAGCTTCGGGGAGAGTCTCTACAATGAGCAGTTCTTC; CDR3: CASSFGESLYNEQFF
D: TRBD1; V: TRBV2; size: NA; length: 17; J: TRBJ1-1; DNA: TGTGCCAGCAGTTTCGAGACAGGGCTCGGGGGTACGGTAGAAGCTTTCTTT; CDR3: CASSFETGLGGTVEAFF